This TCR beta chain was documented in a study of blood T cells in healthy people across ages. Study-wide context: Template-switching capture recovered about one barcoded beta molecule per two T cells.

This clonotype has more than one count but fewer than ten. Its antigen is still unknown. Combining a sample-barcoded 5' primer with a J-beta primer mix, a second PCR ran for roughly 7 to 11 cycles. In TCRdb, the 5' RACE reads were re-called with MiXCR into one record per CDR3 protein. The sample holds around 580,000 distinct CDR3 sequences, around half seen once. Study-level points and caveats: Conclusively comparing naive with antigen-experienced cells was impossible with unsorted PBMCs. Strong correlation existed between TCR beta diversity and naive T cell percentage.

CDR3 length: 16 residues. Trimming cost V 4 bases and J 5 bases; bases outside gene matches: 8. In germline, CDR1 is SGHTA, CDR2 FQGNSA. Sequencing input: blood. This TCR was recovered from an older man in good health. The rearrangement joins TRBV7-2 to TRBJ2-3; 11 bases map to TRBD1. CDR3 in amino acids: CASSSGQGAGEDTQYF. The DNA for the CDR3 is TGTGCCAGCAGCTCCGGACAGGGGGCGGGAGAAGATACGCAGTATTTT.